The next 30 T cell receptor beta chains were all read from a single sample in a study of T cells in Graves' hyperthyroidism and ophthalmopathy. From RNA transcripts, TCR beta CDR3 regions were amplified. The TCR CDR3 first-round RT-PCR relied on the HTBI primer set. TCRdb called the multiplex PCR reads again in MiXCR, with one record for every CDR3 protein. The sample contains 620,000 or so distinct CDR3 sequences, around 15% of which appear only once. Sequencing used blood. The source is a woman aged 45 to 65 with Graves' ophthalmopathy.

J is TRBJ2-2 and V is TRBV5-1; TRBD2 agrees at 12 bases. The CDR3 sequence is 17 residues long. The J segment lost 5 bases and the V segment lost 3 bases, leaving 8 bases of the junction unmatched. Germline CDR1 SGHRS, CDR2 YFSETQ. CDR3 region: CASSSLPGLAGTGELFF. CDR3 DNA sequence: TGCGCCAGCAGCTCCCTCCCCGGACTAGCGGGAACCGGGGAGCTGTTTTTT.

This clonotype was recorded many times. This chain uses TRBV5-1 with TRBJ1-3; tentative D call: TRBD1 (6 bases). V was clipped by 0 bases and J by 0 bases, with 10 bases between them. CDR3 length: 16 amino acids. Germline lookup yields CDR1 SGHRS and CDR2 YFSETQ. The CDR3, as DNA: TGCGCCAGCAGCTTGGCCGGGGGCAACTCTGGAAACACCATATATTTT. It codes for CASSLAGGNSGNTIYF.

This clonotype was detected only a few times. The CDR3: CASSWRLNTGELFF. CDR3 DNA sequence: TGTGCCAGCAGCTGGCGGCTCAACACCGGGGAGCTGTTTTTT. This chain links TRBV7-3 with TRBJ2-2; D remains ambiguous. The V end was cut by 4 bases, the J end by 2 bases, with 8 bases between. CDR1 is SGHTA and CDR2 is FQGTGA in the germline V gene. The CDR3 runs to 14 residues.

This clonotype appeared a few times. The chain uses TRBV19 and TRBJ2-1; D is tentatively TRBD1 or TRBD2 (5 bases each). Germline V gene lookup returns CDR1 LNHDA and CDR2 SQIVND (reference sequence). This CDR3 is 16 amino acids long. V was shortened by 1 base and J by 8 bases, with 18 bases between the two germline ends. CDR3 amino acids: CASSIGLRGVKDEQFF. The CDR3 nucleotides are TGTGCCAGTAGTATAGGCCTGAGGGGTGTTAAAGATGAGCAGTTCTTC.

This clonotype was recorded many times. V is TRBV7-2 and J is TRBJ1-3, with D uncertain. Trimming left V 3 bases short and J 0 bases short, with 0 bases between. The length of the CDR3 is 12 residues. Germline CDR1 and CDR2: SGHTA and FQGNSA. The chain's CDR3 is CASSFSGNTIYF. The DNA of the CDR3 is TGTGCCAGCAGCTTCTCTGGAAACACCATATATTTT. Filled out from reference TRBV7-2 and TRBJ1-3, the complete variable domain reads GAGVSQSPSNKVTEKGKDVELRCDPISGHTALYWYRQSLGQGLEFLIYFQGNSAPDKSGLPSDRFSAERTGGSVSTLTIQRTQQEDSAVYLCASSFSGNTIYFGEGSWLTVV.

This clonotype was seen repeatedly, ten times or more. The chain links TRBV12-3 or TRBV12-4 to TRBJ2-7; TRBD2 aligns across 10 bases. The ends lost 1 base at V and 4 bases at J; junction bases unmatched: 7. There are 16 residues in the CDR3. The CDR3 spells CASSLDTAGGGYEQYF. CDR3 nucleotide sequence: TGTGCCAGCAGTTTAGATACAGCGGGAGGGGGATACGAGCAGTACTTC.

This clonotype was seen repeatedly, ten times or more. CDR3 residues: CASSPTGIREGAFF. The CDR3, as DNA: TGTGCCAGCAGTCCAACAGGGATAAGGGAAGGAGCTTTCTTT. This chain connects TRBV7-2 to TRBJ1-1, with D perhaps TRBD1 (6 bases). CDR1 SGHTA and CDR2 FQGNSA come from the germline V gene. The CDR3 runs to 14 residues. V lost 6 bases and J lost 10, with 21 bases in between.

In regard to this clonotype: A much more abundant neighbour one base away suggests this may be a read error. The missing conserved phenylalanine or tryptophan at the end of this CDR3 makes a read error likely. The chain employs TRBV3-1 and TRBJ2-1; D tentatively fits TRBD1 or TRBD2 (6 bases each). The V gene lost 3 bases and the J gene lost 4 bases, with 16 bases spanning the gap. Germline V lookup: CDR1 LGHDT, CDR2 YNNKEL (reference sequence). The CDR3 has 16 residues. This CDR3 is CASSQSGGGIYNEQFY. The CDR3 nucleotides are TGTGCCAGCAGCCAGTCTGGAGGGGGGATTTACAATGAGCAGTTCTAC.

Ten or more counts support this clonotype. V gene TRBV2 combines with J gene TRBJ1-1; D perhaps matches TRBD1 (5 bases). The CDR3 is 16 residues long. V gave up 6 bases and J gave up 5 bases, with 22 bases separating them. Germline V lookup: CDR1 SNHLY, CDR2 FYNNEI. The CDR3, as DNA: TGTGCCAGCAGGGAAAACCGGGACCCAAGGGAGACTGAAGCTTTCTTT. It yields the protein CASRENRDPRETEAFF.

The chain has TRBV7-8 and TRBJ2-7; 7 bases map to TRBD2. The length of the CDR3 is 15 residues. V trimming: 5 bases; J trimming: 5 bases; junction bases outside the gene matches: 12. CDR1 and CDR2 from the germline V gene are SGHVS and FQNEAQ. The CDR3 sequence is CASSPLVGGRNEQYF. DNA of the CDR3: TGTGCCAGCAGCCCTCTGGTTGGCGGGAGAAACGAGCAGTACTTC.

This clonotype was seen ten or more times. The gene calls are TRBV4-1 and TRBJ2-5; no clear D. The CDR3 runs 12 residues. The germline V gene encodes CDR1 MGHRA and CDR2 YSYEKL. The V gene lost 0 bases and the J gene lost 5 bases, with 4 bases spanning the gap. The CDR3 DNA follows: TGCGCCAGCAGCCAAGACTCGGAGACCCAGTACTTC. Encoded protein: CASSQDSETQYF.

This clonotype was observed at least ten times. The chain employs TRBV2 and TRBJ2-7; 7 nucleotides line up with TRBD1. Germline trimming cut 11 bases from V and 4 bases from J; bases unmatched to any gene: 11. Germline loops: CDR1 SNHLY, CDR2 FYNNEI. The CDR3 is made up of 13 amino acids. CDR3 residues: CASQGDSKYEQYF. The CDR3 DNA follows: TGTGCCTCTCAAGGGGACAGCAAGTACGAGCAGTACTTC.

V and J are TRBV6-2 or TRBV6-3 and TRBJ2-7; D not certain. The CDR3 contains 11 residues. Trimming took 6 bases from V and 6 from J, leaving 9 bases between them. The V gene's germline CDR1 is MNHEY and CDR2 SVGEGT. DNA of the CDR3: TGTGCCAGCAGGACAAGGCTCGAGCAGTACTTC. Protein product: CASRTRLEQYF.

This clonotype was recorded at least ten times. The CDR3 nucleotides read TGTGCCAGCAGCTTGGGCGCGGGACCCATGTACTACAATGAGCAGTTCTTC. Amino acid sequence: CASSLGAGPMYYNEQFF. This chain connects TRBV5-5 to TRBJ2-1; D is possibly TRBD2 (6 bases). The CDR3 extends over 17 amino acids. Germline lookup yields CDR1 SGHKS and CDR2 YYEKEE (reference sequence). V was pared by 0 bases and J by 3 bases, with 16 bases between.

This clonotype was counted a few times. The rearrangement links TRBV9 to TRBJ2-3; TRBD1 matches 10 bases. Germline V gives CDR1 SGDLS, CDR2 YYNGEE. Trimming removed 3 bases from V and 3 bases from J; junction bases left unmatched: 4. The CDR3 sequence is 15 residues long. The CDR3 bases are TGTGCCAGCAGCGCCGGGACAGGGGAGACAGATACGCAGTATTTT. Protein product: CASSAGTGETDTQYF.

A remark on this clonotype: A much bigger clone sits one base away, suggesting this may be a read error. The chain links TRBV28 to TRBJ1-1; 10 bases fit TRBD1. The CDR3 contains 15 residues. Germline assignment: CDR1 MDHEN and CDR2 SYDVKM. V dropped 7 bases and J dropped 4; count of bases not matched to a gene: 9. The CDR3 DNA reads TGTGCCAGCAAGTCTCAATGGACAGGGGGCACTGAAGCTTTCTTT. Encoded protein: CASKSQWTGGTEAFF.

The sample holds many counts of this clonotype. CDR3 nucleotides: TGCAGTGCGGAAACTTCCAGGGGAAGGAGAGAAGCTTTCTTT. Amino acid sequence: CSAETSRGRREAFF. The gene calls are TRBV20-1 and TRBJ1-1; D perhaps matches TRBD1 (6 bases). The CDR3 consists of 14 residues. Germline CDR1 reads DFQATT; CDR2 reads SNEGSKA (reference sequence). Trimming removed 6 bases at V and 8 bases at J, with 22 bases between.

This rearrangement joins TRBV20-1 to TRBJ2-1; unclear D gene. Looked up from germline, CDR1 is DFQATT and CDR2 is SNEGSKA (reference sequence). V was pared by 0 bases and J by 1 base, with 10 bases between. The CDR3 runs to 15 residues. CDR3 nucleotide sequence: TGCAGTGCTAGAGATCCTTGGGATTCCTACAATGAGCAGTTCTTC. Translating gives CSARDPWDSYNEQFF.

The V gene is TRBV2, the J gene TRBJ2-1; D is perhaps TRBD1 (6 bases). The CDR3 consists of 18 residues. V shed 10 bases and J shed 7 bases, with 32 bases lying between them. Germline V gene sequence: CDR1 SNHLY, CDR2 FYNNEI. Here the CDR3 reads CATPRVKEQGTMGNEQFF. The CDR3 coding sequence is TGTGCCACCCCCCGGGTAAAAGAACAGGGCACGATGGGGAATGAGCAGTTCTTC.

The table lists this clonotype with a few counts. The V call is TRBV3-1, the J call TRBJ1-5; D is uncertain. Germline V gene lookup returns CDR1 LGHDT and CDR2 YNNKEL (reference sequence). The CDR3 consists of 14 residues. V lost 4 bases, J lost 9 bases, and 16 bases lay in between. CDR3 in amino acids: CASSPYGHRGPQHF. DNA for the CDR3: TGTGCCAGCAGCCCGTACGGCCATCGGGGGCCCCAGCATTTT.

The chain employs TRBV13 and TRBJ2-2; 8 nucleotides align to TRBD2. Unmatched junction bases numbered 7, after V lost 1 base and J lost 0 bases. Germline CDR1 and CDR2: PRHDT and FYEKMQ (reference sequence). The length of the CDR3 is 18 residues. CDR3 loop: CASSLDLLAAANTGELFF. The CDR3 DNA is TGTGCCAGCAGCTTAGACCTACTAGCGGCAGCGAACACCGGGGAGCTGTTTTTT. The full variable domain, in which reference TRBV13 and TRBJ2-2 provide the parts outside the CDR3, is AAGVIQSPRHLIKEKRETATLKCYPIPRHDTVYWYQQGPGQDPQFLISFYEKMQSDKGSIPDRFSAQQFSDYHSELNMSSLELGDSALYFCASSLDLLAAANTGELFFGEGSRLTVL.

At least ten counts were recorded for this clonotype. J is TRBJ2-1 and V is TRBV20-1; the match to TRBD2 covers 15 bases. The CDR3 spans 14 residues. V dropped 3 bases and J dropped 7; count of bases not matched to a gene: 1. Looked up from germline, CDR1 is DFQATT and CDR2 is SNEGSKA (reference sequence). This CDR3 reads CSARGTSGRNEQFF. The CDR3 coding sequence is TGCAGTGCTAGGGGGACTAGCGGGAGGAATGAGCAGTTCTTC.

This clonotype was observed at least ten times. The chain carries TRBV6-5 and TRBJ2-7; D is undetermined. The CDR3 contains 13 residues. Trimming stripped 0 bases from V and 2 bases from J, with 5 bases between. CDR1 and CDR2 from the germline V gene are MNHEY and SVGAGI. CDR3 bases: TGTGCCAGCAGTTACTCTACCCCCTACGAGCAGTACTTC. This codes for CASSYSTPYEQYF.

This clonotype occurred many times. This chain connects TRBV30 to TRBJ1-1, with D hard to call. This CDR3 is 11 amino acids long. Trimming stripped 5 bases from V and 3 bases from J, with 7 bases between. Germline V lookup: CDR1 GTSNPN, CDR2 SVGIG (reference sequence). Here the CDR3 reads CAWAGDTEAFF. CDR3 DNA: TGTGCCTGGGCCGGTGACACTGAAGCTTTCTTT. The full variable domain, with the rest looked up from reference TRBV30 and TRBJ1-1, is SQTIHQWPATLVQPVGSPLSLECTVEGTSNPNLYWYRQAAGRGLQLLFYSVGIGQISSEVPQNLSASRPQDRQFILSSKKLLLSDSGFYLCAWAGDTEAFFGQGTRLTVV.

J is TRBJ1-2 and V is TRBV11-2; D is uncertain. The CDR3 consists of 13 residues. Germline V CDR1 and CDR2: SGHAT, FQNNGV. Trimming pared 2 bases from V and 10 bases from J, leaving 14 bases between. The CDR3 protein is CASSLYGHMHYTF. The CDR3 region has the DNA TGTGCCAGCAGCTTATACGGCCATATGCACTACACCTTC.

There are a few counts of this clonotype. The rearrangement joins TRBV6-1 to TRBJ1-2; 9 nucleotides line up with TRBD1. This CDR3 is 12 amino acids long. Per the germline V gene, CDR1 is MNHNS and CDR2 is SASEGT. With 6 bases clipped from V and 8 bases from J, the junction kept 4 bases outside the gene matches. The CDR3 is CASRRTGVGYTF. CDR3 sequence (DNA): TGTGCCAGCAGGCGGACAGGGGTCGGCTACACCTTC.

In this sample, this clonotype turned up many times. The chain employs TRBV12-3 or TRBV12-4 and TRBJ2-3; D gene ambiguous. V lost 6 bases, J lost 2 bases, and 6 bases lay in between. The CDR3 spans 12 residues. The CDR3 DNA is TGTGCCAGCAGGTATTACACAGATACGCAGTATTTT. Translated: CASRYYTDTQYF.

This clonotype was detected ten times or more. V and J are TRBV27 and TRBJ2-1; D unclear. V gave up 6 bases and J gave up 0 bases, with 12 bases separating them. This CDR3 is built from 15 residues. CDR1 and CDR2 (germline): MNHEY, SMNVEV (reference sequence). The CDR3 nucleotides are TGTGCCAGCAGCCTTATTCCGAGCTCCTACAATGAGCAGTTCTTC. Its translation is CASSLIPSSYNEQFF.

This clonotype was seen repeatedly, ten times or more. This chain uses TRBV3-2 with TRBJ2-3. TRBV3-2 is reported as a pseudogene. The CDR3 sequence is 12 residues long. The CDR3 reads CASSKRADTQYF. The CDR3 region has the DNA TGTGCCAGCAGCAAGAGGGCAGATACGCAGTATTTT.

This clonotype was counted at least ten times. This chain links TRBV27 with TRBJ2-1, with 12 positions matching TRBD2. CDR1 MNHEY and CDR2 SMNVEV come from the germline V gene (reference sequence). The CDR3 length is 15 residues. V trimming: 2 bases; J trimming: 7 bases; junction bases outside the gene matches: 3. The CDR3 region is CASSLRTSGKNEQFF. Here the CDR3 DNA reads TGTGCCAGCAGTTTAAGGACTAGCGGGAAGAATGAGCAGTTCTTC.